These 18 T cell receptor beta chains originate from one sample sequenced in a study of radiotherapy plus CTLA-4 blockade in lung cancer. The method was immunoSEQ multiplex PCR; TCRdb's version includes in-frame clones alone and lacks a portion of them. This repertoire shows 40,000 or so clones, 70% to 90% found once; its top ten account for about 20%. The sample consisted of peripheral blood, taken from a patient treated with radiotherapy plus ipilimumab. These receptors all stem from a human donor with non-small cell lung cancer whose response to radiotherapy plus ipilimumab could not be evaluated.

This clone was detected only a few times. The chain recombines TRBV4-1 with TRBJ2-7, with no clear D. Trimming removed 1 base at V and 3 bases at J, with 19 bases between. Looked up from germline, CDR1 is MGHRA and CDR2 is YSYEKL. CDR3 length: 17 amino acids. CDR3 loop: CASSQVPPPAPDYEQYF. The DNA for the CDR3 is TGCGCCAGCAGCCAAGTTCCCCCCCCCGCCCCAGACTACGAGCAGTACTTC.

For the CDR3, the DNA is TGTGCCAGCAGTTCAGGGGGCGGATCACCCCTCCACTTT. Its translation is CASSSGGGSPLHF. The V gene is TRBV28, the J gene TRBJ1-6, with 8 bases that match TRBD1. The CDR3 has 13 amino acids. Germline lookup yields CDR1 MDHEN and CDR2 SYDVKM. V shed 4 bases, J shed 10 bases, and the junction held 3 bases outside the gene matches.

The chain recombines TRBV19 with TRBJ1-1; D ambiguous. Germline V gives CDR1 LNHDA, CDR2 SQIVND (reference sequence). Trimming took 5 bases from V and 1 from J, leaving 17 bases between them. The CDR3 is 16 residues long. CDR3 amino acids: CASSPFALRQNTEAFF. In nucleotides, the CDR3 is TGTGCCAGTAGTCCTTTCGCCCTAAGACAGAACACTGAAGCTTTCTTT.

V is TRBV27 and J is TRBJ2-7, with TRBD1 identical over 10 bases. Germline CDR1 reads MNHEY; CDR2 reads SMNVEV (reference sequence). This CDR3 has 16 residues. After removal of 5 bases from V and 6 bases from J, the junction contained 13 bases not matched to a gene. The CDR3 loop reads CASSRLTGDRGVEQYF. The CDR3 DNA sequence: TGTGCCAGCAGTCGCCTAACGGGGGACAGGGGTGTCGAGCAGTACTTC.

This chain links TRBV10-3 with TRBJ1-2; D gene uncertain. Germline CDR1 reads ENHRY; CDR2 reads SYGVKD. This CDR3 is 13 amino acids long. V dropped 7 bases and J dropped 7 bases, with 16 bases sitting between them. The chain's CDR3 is CAITEEGRSGYTF. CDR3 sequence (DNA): TGTGCCATCACGGAGGAGGGTAGGAGTGGCTACACCTTC.

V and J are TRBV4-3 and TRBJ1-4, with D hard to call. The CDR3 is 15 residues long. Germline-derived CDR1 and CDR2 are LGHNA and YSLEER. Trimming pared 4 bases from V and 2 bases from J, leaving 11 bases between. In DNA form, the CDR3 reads TGCGCCAGCAGCCTCCGGGGTGGCACTAATGAAAAACTGTTTTTT. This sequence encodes CASSLRGGTNEKLFF.

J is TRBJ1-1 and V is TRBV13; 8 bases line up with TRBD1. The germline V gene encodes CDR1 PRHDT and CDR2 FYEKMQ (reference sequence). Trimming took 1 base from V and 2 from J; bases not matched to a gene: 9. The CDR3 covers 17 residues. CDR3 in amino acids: CASSLAVGQGANTEAFF. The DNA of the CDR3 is TGTGCCAGCAGCTTAGCCGTCGGGCAGGGGGCAAACACTGAAGCTTTCTTT.

CDR3 DNA sequence: TGCGCCAGCAGCGTCCCGACAGGGGGCGTCTCAGATACGCAGTATTTT. It encodes CASSVPTGGVSDTQYF. The chain recombines TRBV5-1 with TRBJ2-3; 10 bases are shared with TRBD1. The CDR3 covers 16 residues. CDR1 is SGHRS and CDR2 is YFSETQ in the germline V gene. Unmatched junction bases numbered 9, after V lost 4 bases and J lost 4 bases.

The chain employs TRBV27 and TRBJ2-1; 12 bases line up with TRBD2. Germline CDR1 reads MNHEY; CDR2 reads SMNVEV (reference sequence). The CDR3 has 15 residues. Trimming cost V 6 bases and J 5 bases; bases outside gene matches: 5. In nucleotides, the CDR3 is TGTGCCAGCAGGGGTCTAGCGGGAGGGGACAATGAGCAGTTCTTC. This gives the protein CASRGLAGGDNEQFF.

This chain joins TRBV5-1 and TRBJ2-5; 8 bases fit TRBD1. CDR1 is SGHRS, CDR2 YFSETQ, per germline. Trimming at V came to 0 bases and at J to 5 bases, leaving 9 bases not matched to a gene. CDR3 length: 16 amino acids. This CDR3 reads CASSLGARGQGETQYF. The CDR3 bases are TGCGCCAGCAGCTTGGGTGCCAGGGGGCAGGGGGAGACCCAGTACTTC.

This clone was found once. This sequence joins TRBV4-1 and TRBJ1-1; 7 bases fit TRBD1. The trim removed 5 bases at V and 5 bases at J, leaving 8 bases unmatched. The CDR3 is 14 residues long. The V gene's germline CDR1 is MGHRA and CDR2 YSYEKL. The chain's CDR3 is CASSWRGRQTEAFF. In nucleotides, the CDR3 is TGCGCCAGCAGCTGGAGGGGGCGACAGACTGAAGCTTTCTTT.

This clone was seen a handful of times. This CDR3 reads CASVVGSGAREQYF. The CDR3, as DNA: TGTGCCAGCGTGGTAGGCTCAGGGGCTAGGGAGCAGTACTTC. The V call is TRBV2, the J call TRBJ2-7; maybe TRBD1 (6 bases). Germline V gene data show CDR1 as SNHLY and CDR2 as FYNNEI. Trimming removed 8 bases from V and 7 bases from J, with 21 bases in between. The CDR3 contains 14 residues.

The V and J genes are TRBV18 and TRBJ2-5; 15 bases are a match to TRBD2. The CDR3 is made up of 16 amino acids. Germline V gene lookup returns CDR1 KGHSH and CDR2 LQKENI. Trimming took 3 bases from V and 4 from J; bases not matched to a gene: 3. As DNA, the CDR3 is TGTGCCAGCTCACCGAGGGGACTAGCGGGAGGAGAGACCCAGTACTTC. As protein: CASSPRGLAGGETQYF.

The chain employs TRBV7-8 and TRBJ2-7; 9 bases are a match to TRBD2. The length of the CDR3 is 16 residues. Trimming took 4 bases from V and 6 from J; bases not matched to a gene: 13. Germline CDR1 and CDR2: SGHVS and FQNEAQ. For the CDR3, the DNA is TGTGCCAGCAGCTCCCCCCGGGCTAGCGGGGCATTCGAGCAGTACTTC. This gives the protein CASSSPRASGAFEQYF.

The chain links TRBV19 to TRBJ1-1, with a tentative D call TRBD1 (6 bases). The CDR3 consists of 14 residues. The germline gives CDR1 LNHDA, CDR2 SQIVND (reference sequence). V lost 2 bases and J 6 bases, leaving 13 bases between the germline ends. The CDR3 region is CASSIRDKLSEAFF. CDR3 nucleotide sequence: TGTGCCAGTAGTATAAGGGACAAATTGTCTGAAGCTTTCTTT. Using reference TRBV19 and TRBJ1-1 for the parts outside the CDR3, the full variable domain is DGGITQSPKYLFRKEGQNVTLSCEQNLNHDAMYWYRQDPGQGLRLIYYSQIVNDFQKGDIAEGYSVSREKKESFPLTVTSAQKNPTAFYLCASSIRDKLSEAFFGQGTRLTVV.

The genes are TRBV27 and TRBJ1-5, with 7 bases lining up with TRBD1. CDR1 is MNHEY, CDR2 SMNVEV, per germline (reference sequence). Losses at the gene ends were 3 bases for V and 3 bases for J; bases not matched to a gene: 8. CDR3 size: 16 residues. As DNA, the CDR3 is TGTGCCAGCAGTTTGAATATGGGACAGATCAATCAGCCCCAGCATTTT. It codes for CASSLNMGQINQPQHF.

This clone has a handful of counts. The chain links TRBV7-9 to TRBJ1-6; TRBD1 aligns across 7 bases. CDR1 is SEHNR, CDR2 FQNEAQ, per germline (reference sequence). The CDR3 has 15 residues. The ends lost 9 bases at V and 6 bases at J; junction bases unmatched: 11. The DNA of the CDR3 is TGTGCCAGTAGGAAGGACAGGACTCTTAATTCACCCCTCCACTTT. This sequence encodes CASRKDRTLNSPLHF. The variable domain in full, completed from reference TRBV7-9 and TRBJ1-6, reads DTGVSQNPRHKITKRGQNVTFRCDPISEHNRLYWYRQTLGQGPEFLTYFQNEAQLEKSRLLSDRFSAERPKGSFSTLEIQRTEQGDSAMYLCASRKDRTLNSPLHFGNGTRLTVT.

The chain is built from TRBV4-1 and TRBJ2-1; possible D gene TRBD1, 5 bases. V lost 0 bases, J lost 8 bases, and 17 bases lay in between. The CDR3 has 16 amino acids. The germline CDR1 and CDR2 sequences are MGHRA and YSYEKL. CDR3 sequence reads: CASSQDLVDSAHEQFF. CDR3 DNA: TGCGCCAGCAGCCAAGACCTCGTCGACAGCGCACATGAGCAGTTCTTC.